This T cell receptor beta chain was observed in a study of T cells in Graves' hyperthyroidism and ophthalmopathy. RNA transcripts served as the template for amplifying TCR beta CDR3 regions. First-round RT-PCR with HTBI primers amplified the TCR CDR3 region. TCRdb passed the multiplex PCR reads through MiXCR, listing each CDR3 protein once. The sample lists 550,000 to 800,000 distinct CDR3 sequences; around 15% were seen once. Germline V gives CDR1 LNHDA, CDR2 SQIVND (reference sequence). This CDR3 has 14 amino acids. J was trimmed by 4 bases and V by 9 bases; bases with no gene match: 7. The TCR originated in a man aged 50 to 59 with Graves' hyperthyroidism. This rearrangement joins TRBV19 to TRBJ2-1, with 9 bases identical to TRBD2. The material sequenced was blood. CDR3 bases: TGTGCCAGCGAGACTAGCGGAGCTTACAATGAGCAGTTCTTC. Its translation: CASETSGAYNEQFF.